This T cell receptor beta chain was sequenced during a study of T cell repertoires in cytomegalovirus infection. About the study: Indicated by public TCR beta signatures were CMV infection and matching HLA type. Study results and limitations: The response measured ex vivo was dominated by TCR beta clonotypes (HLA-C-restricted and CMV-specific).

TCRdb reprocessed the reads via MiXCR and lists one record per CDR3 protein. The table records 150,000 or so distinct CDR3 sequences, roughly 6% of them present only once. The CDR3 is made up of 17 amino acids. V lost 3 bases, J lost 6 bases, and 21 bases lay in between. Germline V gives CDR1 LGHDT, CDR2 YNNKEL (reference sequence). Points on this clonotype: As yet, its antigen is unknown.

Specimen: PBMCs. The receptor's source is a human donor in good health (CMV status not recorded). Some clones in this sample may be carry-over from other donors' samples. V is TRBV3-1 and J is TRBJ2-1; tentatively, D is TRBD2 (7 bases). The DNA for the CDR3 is TGTGCCAGCAGCCATCCGGGGGGCCTCTACACCGGCAATGAGCAGTTCTTC. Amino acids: CASSHPGGLYTGNEQFF.